This T cell receptor beta chain was sequenced during a study of cytomegalovirus exposure and HLA in healthy donors. PCR used 60 Vbeta primers and 13 Jbeta primers. Using immunoSEQ multiplex PCR, the repertoire was profiled, and TCRdb retains in-frame clones only, with some absent. Recorded here are 220,000 or so clones; the top ten clones represent about 1%. Study-wide results and caveats: Investigators reported 164 TCR beta chains as tied to cytomegalovirus. When the data were analyzed later, several of the most significant clusters appeared to be linked to common viral pathogens.

Note on this clone: Its target is not known.

V was pared by 4 bases and J by 6 bases, with 17 bases between. Germline V gene lookup returns CDR1 SGHNT and CDR2 YYREEE (reference sequence). The CDR3 is 14 amino acids. V is TRBV5-4 and J is TRBJ2-7; D is uncertain. The sequence was collected from a girl aged 2 to 10 in good health and CMV-seropositive. Sequences were obtained from PBMCs. The CDR3 spells CASSPTNVLSEQYF. CDR3 bases: TGTGCCAGCAGCCCCACCAACGTACTCTCCGAGCAGTACTTC.